The 18 T cell receptor beta chains given below trace back to one sample, sequenced in a study of blood T cell repertoires in COVID-19. Some clones are missing from TCRdb's copy, which holds only in-frame ones; the method was immunoSEQ multiplex PCR. The table shows approximately 140,000 clones, with about 91% occurring only once. What was sequenced was peripheral blood. The receptor set was obtained from a woman aged 55-75 years with acute or convalescent COVID-19.

The chain combines TRBV5-1 with TRBJ2-1; TRBD2 agrees at 7 bases. J lost 0 bases, V lost 1 base, and 13 bases had no gene match. Germline V gene lookup returns CDR1 SGHRS and CDR2 YFSETQ. This CDR3 is 19 amino acids long. The chain's CDR3 is CASSLIGLAAGPSYNEQFF. DNA for the CDR3: TGCGCCAGCAGCTTGATAGGGCTAGCGGCAGGTCCCTCCTACAATGAGCAGTTCTTC.

V and J are TRBV27 and TRBJ2-7; no clear D gene. Trimming shortened V by 5 bases and J by 3 bases, and 17 bases separated the two germline ends. CDR1 is MNHEY and CDR2 is SMNVEV in the germline V gene (reference sequence). This CDR3 has 15 residues. In DNA, the CDR3 is TGTGCCAGCAGTCCCGATTTTGACACGTTCTACGAGCAGTACTTC. It is translated as CASSPDFDTFYEQYF.

The chain uses TRBV29-1 and TRBJ1-2; possible D gene TRBD1, 5 bases. Trimming removed 7 bases at V and 3 bases at J, with 12 bases between. The V gene's germline CDR1 is SQVTM and CDR2 ANQGSEA. This CDR3 contains 12 residues. CDR3 coding DNA: TGCAGCGCACCCAGGGATTACTATGGCTACACCTTC. Protein product: CSAPRDYYGYTF.

Notes on this clone: Other nucleotide sequences from this sample produce the same CDR3. The chain combines TRBV28 with TRBJ1-2, with D uncertain. Trimming cost V 1 base and J 2 bases, with 5 bases left between them. The germline CDR1 and CDR2 sequences are MDHEN and SYDVKM. This CDR3 has 13 residues. The CDR3: CASSLSVNYGYTF. In nucleotides, the CDR3 is TGTGCCAGCAGTTTATCAGTAAACTATGGCTACACCTTC.

The rearrangement links TRBV19 to TRBJ1-5; D remains unclear. Per germline, CDR1 LNHDA and CDR2 SQIVND (reference sequence). There are 15 residues in the CDR3. V was clipped by 0 bases and J by 5 bases, with 11 bases between them. This CDR3 is CASSIDRRLYQPQHF. In DNA, the CDR3 is TGTGCCAGTAGTATAGATCGAAGACTCTATCAGCCCCAGCATTTT.

This rearrangement joins TRBV5-3 to TRBJ1-1; possibly TRBD1 for D (5 bases). TRBV5-3 is filed as an ORF, its function uncertain. V was clipped by 1 base and J by 1 base, with 14 bases between them. This CDR3 has 16 amino acids. CDR3 DNA sequence: TGTGCCAGAAGCTTGTCTGCAGGGAGGGGGAACACTGAAGCTTTCTTT. Translating it yields CARSLSAGRGNTEAFF.

J is TRBJ1-1 and V is TRBV5-4; tentatively, D is TRBD1 (5 bases). CDR3 size: 14 residues. Germline assignment: CDR1 SGHNT and CDR2 YYREEE (reference sequence). V was pared by 1 base and J by 6 bases, with 13 bases between. CDR3 sequence (DNA): TGTGCCAGCAGCTTGTGGGGCCCAAGGGCTGAAGCTTTCTTT. Amino acids: CASSLWGPRAEAFF.

The J gene is TRBJ1-5, the V gene TRBV19; TRBD1 matches at 7 bases. The germline CDR1 and CDR2 sequences are LNHDA and SQIVND (reference sequence). The CDR3 extends over 12 amino acids. With V trimmed by 9 bases and J by 7 bases, 6 bases remained unmatched. CDR3 amino acids: CASSDRAQPQHF. In nucleotides, the CDR3 is TGTGCCAGCTCTGACAGGGCCCAGCCCCAGCATTTT.

The chain is built from TRBV6-5 and TRBJ1-6; 7 bases agree with TRBD1. The CDR3 has 14 residues. Trimming cost V 7 bases and J 5 bases; bases outside gene matches: 5. CDR1 MNHEY and CDR2 SVGAGI come from the germline V gene. The CDR3 DNA reads as TGTGCCAGCACATCCGGGACAGATAATTCACCCCTCCACTTT. Residues: CASTSGTDNSPLHF.

By sample share, this clone is medium-sized. The CDR3 region is CTSSQAGTGGASYEQYF. In DNA form, the CDR3 reads TGCACCAGCAGCCAAGCCGGGACAGGGGGCGCCTCCTACGAGCAGTACTTC. The chain uses TRBV1 and TRBJ2-7; the D call of TRBD1 is as the table states it, not checked on the DNA. TRBV1 is deemed a pseudogene. The CDR3 loop spans 17 amino acids.

The J gene is TRBJ1-3, the V gene TRBV4-1; D not resolved. This CDR3 region has 14 residues. Germline CDR1 reads MGHRA; CDR2 reads YSYEKL. Trimming cost V 2 bases and J 2 bases, with 7 bases left between them. This chain's CDR3 is CASSQLTAGNTIYF. CDR3 sequence (DNA): TGCGCCAGCAGCCAACTTACGGCTGGAAACACCATATATTTT.

This clone came up once. The chain couples TRBV7-2 to TRBJ1-2; TRBD1 aligns across 9 bases. The V gene's germline CDR1 is SGHTA and CDR2 FQGNSA. This CDR3 contains 18 residues. The V and J ends lost 0 bases and 1 base, in that order; junction bases with no gene match: 9. The CDR3 is CASSLALTDRGDNYGYTF. CDR3 in DNA: TGTGCCAGCAGCTTAGCTCTGACAGACAGGGGGGATAACTATGGCTACACCTTC.

Comments on this clone: The same CDR3 arises from other DNA sequences in this sample as well. DNA for the CDR3: TGTGCCAGCAGCCCACGACAGAACACCGGGGAGCTGTTTTTT. Encoded protein: CASSPRQNTGELFF. The rearrangement links TRBV11-3 to TRBJ2-2; the D is unclear. Germline CDR1 and CDR2: SGHNT and YENEEA. The CDR3 length is 14 residues. The V and J ends lost 5 bases and 1 base respectively, with 8 bases between them.

The rearrangement uses TRBV24-1 and TRBJ1-1, with a possible D match to TRBD1 (5 bases). This CDR3 is 13 amino acids long. CDR1 is KGHDR, CDR2 SFDVKD, per germline. Trimming pared 9 bases from V and 0 bases from J, leaving 10 bases between. The CDR3 protein is CATRTGLNTEAFF. The CDR3 coding sequence is TGTGCCACCCGAACAGGACTGAACACTGAAGCTTTCTTT.

The chain combines TRBV7-3 with TRBJ2-1; 8 bases line up with TRBD1. There are 21 residues in the CDR3. The junction had 21 bases not matched to a gene; V was cut back by 5 bases and J by 0 bases. The germline gives CDR1 SGHTA, CDR2 FQGTGA. CDR3 sequence reads: CASSPKGAQGAQSSSYNEQFF. CDR3 in DNA: TGTGCCAGCAGCCCAAAGGGGGCCCAGGGGGCGCAATCCAGCTCCTACAATGAGCAGTTCTTC. The full variable domain, its missing parts supplied by reference TRBV7-3 and TRBJ2-1, is GAGVSQTPSNKVTEKGKYVELRCDPISGHTALYWYRQSLGQGPEFLIYFQGTGAADDSGLPNDRFFAVRPEGSVSTLKIQRTERGDSAVYLCASSPKGAQGAQSSSYNEQFFGPGTRLTVL.

The V call is TRBV7-3, the J call TRBJ2-1, with 8 bases identical to TRBD2. J was trimmed by 3 bases and V by 1 base; bases with no gene match: 8. The CDR3 has 17 amino acids. Looked up from germline, CDR1 is SGHTA and CDR2 is FQGTGA. In nucleotides, the CDR3 is TGTGCCAGCAGCTTAAATTTGCGGGGGGCTATCTACAATGAGCAGTTCTTC. Encoded protein: CASSLNLRGAIYNEQFF.

This clone was counted a few times. The chain recombines TRBV2 with TRBJ2-2; 8 bases are shared with TRBD1. The CDR3 length is 14 residues. The V gene's germline CDR1 is SNHLY and CDR2 FYNNEI. The V segment lost 10 bases and the J segment 3 bases; nucleotides outside the gene matches: 7. The CDR3 region is CATQGALDTGELFF. In nucleotides, the CDR3 is TGTGCCACCCAGGGGGCGCTTGACACCGGGGAGCTGTTTTTT.

In this sample, this clone turned up once. The rearrangement links TRBV2 to TRBJ1-2; D not certain. Trimming took 2 bases from V and 5 from J, leaving 6 bases between them. Germline-derived CDR1 and CDR2 are SNHLY and FYNNEI. The CDR3 is 12 residues long. The CDR3 here is CASSETGYGYTF. CDR3 bases: TGTGCCAGCAGTGAAACGGGTTATGGCTACACCTTC.